The 8 T cell receptor beta chains in this list originate from one sample, sequenced in a study of esophageal squamous cell carcinoma under preoperative chemotherapy. Stated time point: before preoperative PTX-NDP chemotherapy. Each CDR3 protein is one row after TCRdb ran MiXCR on the PCR reads. The sample lists about 15,000 distinct CDR3 sequences, 60% seen once, with around 50% in the top ten. The sample was gathered from a patient given preoperative chemotherapy. These TCRs come from a human donor with esophageal squamous cell carcinoma. The donor label of this sample is uncertain.

As concerns this clonotype: This may be a read error: a much more frequent sequence differs by one nucleotide. This chain connects TRBV7-2 to TRBJ2-1, with 8 nucleotides matching TRBD2. This CDR3 is 14 amino acids long. Germline CDR1 and CDR2: SGHTA and FQGNSA. Germline trimming cut 4 bases from V and 2 bases from J; bases unmatched to any gene: 1. In DNA, the CDR3 is TGTGCCAGCAGCTCGCGGGGGGCCTACAATGAGCAGTTCTTC. Protein sequence: CASSSRGAYNEQFF. The variable domain in full, completed from reference TRBV7-2 and TRBJ2-1, reads GAGVSQSPSNKVTEKGKDVELRCDPISGHTALYWYRQSLGQGLEFLIYFQGNSAPDKSGLPSDRFSAERTGGSVSTLTIQRTQQEDSAVYLCASSSRGAYNEQFFGPGTRLTVL.

There are many counts of this clonotype. The genes are TRBV6-1 and TRBJ2-4; no firm D call. Trimming removed 9 bases from V and 1 base from J, with 7 bases in between. CDR3 size: 12 residues. Germline CDR1 and CDR2: MNHNS and SASEGT. The CDR3 DNA follows: TGTGCCAGTGGTTGGGCCAAAAACATTCAGTACTTC. Translated, it gives CASGWAKNIQYF.

This clonotype showed up just once. The chain is built from TRBV7-9 and TRBJ2-7; 10 positions match TRBD2. The germline V gene has CDR1 SEHNR and CDR2 FQNEAQ (reference sequence). Trimming took 5 bases from V and 7 from J; bases not matched to a gene: 17. The CDR3 contains 17 residues. The CDR3, as DNA: TGTGCCAGCAGCATAAATCGAAGCGGGAGGGCCTTTAGGGAGCAGTACTTC. This encodes CASSINRSGRAFREQYF.

This clonotype has just one count. A read error may account for a junction end that differs from germline. The rearrangement uses TRBV6-1 and TRBJ2-4, with 8 bases lining up with TRBD2. This CDR3 contains 13 residues. The germline gives CDR1 MNHNS, CDR2 SASEGT. The DNA of the CDR3 is TGTGGCAGCGGGGGCGGTAACCAAGAGATTCAGTACTTC. Translated: CGSGGGNQEIQYF.

This clonotype was picked up one time. V usage is TRBV7-2 and J usage is TRBJ2-1; D remains unclear. Trimming removed 7 bases from V and 13 bases from J, with 23 bases in between. The CDR3 totals 14 residues. Germline-derived CDR1 and CDR2 are SGHTA and FQGNSA. CDR3 DNA sequence: TGTGCCAGCAACCTGCTCAGCTCCCAAGAGACCCAGTTCTTC. Its translation is CASNLLSSQETQFF.

The chain carries TRBV6-1 and TRBJ2-3; TRBD2 agrees at 8 bases. The CDR3 is made up of 16 amino acids. Per germline, CDR1 MNHNS and CDR2 SASEGT. V shed 5 bases and J 9 bases; nucleotides not matched to a gene: 16. The CDR3 coding sequence is TGTGCCAGCAGTCGCAACGGGGGGGACGGCCAAGAGACGCAGTATTTT. The encoded protein is CASSRNGGDGQETQYF.

This chain joins TRBV3-1 and TRBJ2-3, with D maybe TRBD1 (6 bases). Germline V CDR1 and CDR2: LGHDT, YNNKEL (reference sequence). The CDR3 is 16 amino acids. V was cut by 2 bases and J by 1 base, with 13 bases left in between. As DNA, the CDR3 is TGTGCCAGCAGCCAAAGAAACAGGGCTGGCACAGATACGCAGTATTTT. It encodes CASSQRNRAGTDTQYF.

On this clonotype itself: Mismatch with germline at one junction end may stem from a read error. This chain joins TRBV10-3 and TRBJ2-5; 7 bases map to TRBD2. The germline gives CDR1 ENHRY, CDR2 SYGVKD. The CDR3 length is 14 residues. Here the CDR3 DNA reads TGTGCGGGCGCCGGGGGGACCGCAGGAAATACGCAGTATTTC. Residues: CAGAGGTAGNTQYF.